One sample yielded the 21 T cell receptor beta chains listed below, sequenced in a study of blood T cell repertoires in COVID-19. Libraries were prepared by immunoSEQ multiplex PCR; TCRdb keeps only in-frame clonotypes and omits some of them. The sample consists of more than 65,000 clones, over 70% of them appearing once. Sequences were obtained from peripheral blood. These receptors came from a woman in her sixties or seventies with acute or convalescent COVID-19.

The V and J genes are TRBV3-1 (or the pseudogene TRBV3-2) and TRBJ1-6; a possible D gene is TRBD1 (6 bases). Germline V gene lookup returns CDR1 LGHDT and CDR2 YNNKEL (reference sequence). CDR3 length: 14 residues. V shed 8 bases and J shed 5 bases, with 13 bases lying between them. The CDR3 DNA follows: TGTGCCAGCCGGCAGACAGGAAATAATTCACCCCTCCACTTT. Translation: CASRQTGNNSPLHF.

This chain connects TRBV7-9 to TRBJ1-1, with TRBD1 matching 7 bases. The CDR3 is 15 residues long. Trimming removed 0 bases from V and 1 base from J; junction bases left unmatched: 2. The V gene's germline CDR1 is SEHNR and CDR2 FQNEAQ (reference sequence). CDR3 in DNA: TGTGCCAGCAGCTTAGCCAACAGGGGGAACACTGAAGCTTTCTTT. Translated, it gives CASSLANRGNTEAFF.

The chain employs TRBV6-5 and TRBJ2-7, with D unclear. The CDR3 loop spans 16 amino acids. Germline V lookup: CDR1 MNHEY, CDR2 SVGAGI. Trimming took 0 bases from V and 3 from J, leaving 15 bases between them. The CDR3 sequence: CASSYSKYRPDYEQYF. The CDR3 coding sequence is TGTGCCAGCAGTTACTCGAAATACAGACCAGACTACGAGCAGTACTTC.

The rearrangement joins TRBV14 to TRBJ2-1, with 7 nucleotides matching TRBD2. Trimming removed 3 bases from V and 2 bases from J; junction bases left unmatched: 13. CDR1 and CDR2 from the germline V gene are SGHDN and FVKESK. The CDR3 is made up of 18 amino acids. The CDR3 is CASSHLPGLETTYNEQFF. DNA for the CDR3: TGTGCCAGCAGCCATCTCCCCGGACTAGAGACAACCTACAATGAGCAGTTCTTC.

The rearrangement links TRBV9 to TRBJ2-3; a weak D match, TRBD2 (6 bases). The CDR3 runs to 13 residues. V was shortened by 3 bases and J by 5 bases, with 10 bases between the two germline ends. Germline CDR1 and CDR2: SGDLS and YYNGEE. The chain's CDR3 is CASSAGRGDTQYF. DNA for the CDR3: TGTGCCAGCAGCGCAGGGCGGGGAGATACGCAGTATTTT.

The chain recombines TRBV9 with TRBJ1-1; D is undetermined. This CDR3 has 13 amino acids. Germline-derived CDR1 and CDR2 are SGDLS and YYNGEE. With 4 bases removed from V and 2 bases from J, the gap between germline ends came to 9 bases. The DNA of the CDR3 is TGTGCCAGCAGCTCTATTACCAACACTGAAGCTTTCTTT. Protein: CASSSITNTEAFF. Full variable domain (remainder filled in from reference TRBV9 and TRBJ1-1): DSGVTQTPKHLITATGQRVTLRCSPRSGDLSVYWYQQSLDQGLQFLIQYYNGEERAKGNILERFSAQQFPDLHSELNLSSLELGDSALYFCASSSITNTEAFFGQGTRLTVV.

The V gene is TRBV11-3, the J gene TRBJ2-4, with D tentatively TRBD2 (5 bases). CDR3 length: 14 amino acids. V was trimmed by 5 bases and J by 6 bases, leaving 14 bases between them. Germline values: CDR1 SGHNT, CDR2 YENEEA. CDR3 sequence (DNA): TGTGCCAGCAGCACTAGTTATGAGGGAAACATTCAGTACTTC. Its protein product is CASSTSYEGNIQYF. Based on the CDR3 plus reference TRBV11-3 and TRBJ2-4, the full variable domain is EAGVVQSPRYKIIEKKQPVAFWCNPISGHNTLYWYLQNLGQGPELLIRYENEEAVDDSQLPKDRFSAERLKGVDSTLKIQPAELGDSAVYLCASSTSYEGNIQYFGAGTRLSVL.

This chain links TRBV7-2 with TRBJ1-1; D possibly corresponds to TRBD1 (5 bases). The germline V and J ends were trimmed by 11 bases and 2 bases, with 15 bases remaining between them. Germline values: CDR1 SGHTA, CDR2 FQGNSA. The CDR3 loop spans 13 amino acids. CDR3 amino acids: CASLKQGNTEAFF. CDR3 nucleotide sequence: TGTGCCTCATTGAAGCAGGGCAACACTGAAGCTTTCTTT.

The DNA for the CDR3 is TGTGCCAGCAGCTTAGGGCAGGGGCGGTCAGATACGCAGTATTTT. Its translation: CASSLGQGRSDTQYF. The gene calls are TRBV11-3 and TRBJ2-3, with a weak D call TRBD1 (6 bases). Germline V gene data show CDR1 as SGHNT and CDR2 as YENEEA. The V gene lost 1 base and the J gene lost 4 bases, with 12 bases spanning the gap. This CDR3 contains 15 residues.

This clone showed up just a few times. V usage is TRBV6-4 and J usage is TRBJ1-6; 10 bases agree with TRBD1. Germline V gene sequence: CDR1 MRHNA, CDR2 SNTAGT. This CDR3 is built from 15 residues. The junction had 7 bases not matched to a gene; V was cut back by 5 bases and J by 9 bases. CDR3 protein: CASSSPGQGSSPLHF. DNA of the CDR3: TGTGCCAGCAGTTCACCGGGACAGGGGAGTTCACCCCTCCACTTT.

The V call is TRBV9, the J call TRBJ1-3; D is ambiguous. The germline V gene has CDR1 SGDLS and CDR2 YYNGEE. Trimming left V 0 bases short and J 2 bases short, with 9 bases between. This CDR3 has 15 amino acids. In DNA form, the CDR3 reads TGTGCCAGCAGCGTAGCACAGAAAACTGGAAACACCATATATTTT. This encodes CASSVAQKTGNTIYF.

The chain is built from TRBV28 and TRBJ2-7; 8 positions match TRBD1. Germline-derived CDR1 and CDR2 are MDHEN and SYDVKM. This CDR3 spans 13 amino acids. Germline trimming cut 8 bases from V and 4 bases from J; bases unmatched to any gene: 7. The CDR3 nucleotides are TGTGCCAGCGGAAGGACAGGGCGATACGAGCAGTACTTC. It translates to CASGRTGRYEQYF.

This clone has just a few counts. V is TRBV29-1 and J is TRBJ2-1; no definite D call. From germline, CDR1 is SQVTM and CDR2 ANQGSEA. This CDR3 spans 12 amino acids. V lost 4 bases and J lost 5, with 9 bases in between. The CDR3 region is CSVGLTDNEQFF. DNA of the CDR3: TGCAGCGTTGGCCTTACAGACAATGAGCAGTTCTTC.

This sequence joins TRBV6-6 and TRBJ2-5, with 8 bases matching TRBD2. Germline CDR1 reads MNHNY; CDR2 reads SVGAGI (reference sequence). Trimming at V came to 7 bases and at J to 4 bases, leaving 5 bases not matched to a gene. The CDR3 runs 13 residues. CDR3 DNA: TGTGCCAGCACCCCGGGGGGGGGAGAGACCCAGTACTTC. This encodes CASTPGGGETQYF.

CDR3 nucleotide sequence: TGCGCCAGCAGTGAGCGAGCAGGCAATGAGCAGTTCTTC. Its protein is CASSERAGNEQFF. This rearrangement joins TRBV10-2 to TRBJ2-1; D not certain. V dropped 2 bases and J dropped 6 bases, with 8 bases sitting between them. The CDR3 has 13 amino acids. Germline V lookup: CDR1 WSHSY, CDR2 SAAADI.

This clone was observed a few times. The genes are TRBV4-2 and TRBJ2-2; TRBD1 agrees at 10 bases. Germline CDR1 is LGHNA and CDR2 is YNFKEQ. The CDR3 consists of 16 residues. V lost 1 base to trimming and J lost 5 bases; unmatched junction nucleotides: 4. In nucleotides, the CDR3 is TGTGCCAGCAGCCAAGTCGGGACAGGGGATACCGGGGAGCTGTTTTTT. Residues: CASSQVGTGDTGELFF.

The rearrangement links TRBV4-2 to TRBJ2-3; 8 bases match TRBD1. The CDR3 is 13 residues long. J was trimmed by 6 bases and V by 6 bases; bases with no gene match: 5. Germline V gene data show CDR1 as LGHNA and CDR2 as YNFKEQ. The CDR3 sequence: CASRQGDYDTQYF. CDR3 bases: TGTGCCAGCAGACAGGGGGATTACGATACGCAGTATTTT.

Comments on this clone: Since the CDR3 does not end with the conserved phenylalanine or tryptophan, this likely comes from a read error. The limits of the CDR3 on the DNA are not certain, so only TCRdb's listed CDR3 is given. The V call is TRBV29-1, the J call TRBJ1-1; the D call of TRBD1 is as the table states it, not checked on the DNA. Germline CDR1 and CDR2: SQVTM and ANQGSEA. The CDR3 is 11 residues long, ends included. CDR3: CSADPGTGSLL.

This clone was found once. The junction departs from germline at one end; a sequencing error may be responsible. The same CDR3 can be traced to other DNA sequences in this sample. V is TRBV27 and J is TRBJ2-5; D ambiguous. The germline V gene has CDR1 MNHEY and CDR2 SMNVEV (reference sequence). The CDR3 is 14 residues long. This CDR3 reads CASSPKTTGETQYF. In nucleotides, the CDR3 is TGCGCCAGCAGTCCGAAGACGACTGGAGAGACCCAGTACTTC.

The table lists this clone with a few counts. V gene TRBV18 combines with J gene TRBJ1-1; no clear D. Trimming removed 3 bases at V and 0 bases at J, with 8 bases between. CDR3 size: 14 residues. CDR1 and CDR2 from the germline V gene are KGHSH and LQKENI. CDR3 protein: CASSPAVLNTEAFF. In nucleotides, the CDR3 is TGTGCCAGCTCACCGGCGGTATTGAACACTGAAGCTTTCTTT. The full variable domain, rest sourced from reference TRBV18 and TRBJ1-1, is NAGVMQNPRHLVRRRGQEARLRCSPMKGHSHVYWYRQLPEEGLKFMVYLQKENIIDESGMPKERFSAEFPKEGPSILRIQQVVRGDSAAYFCASSPAVLNTEAFFGQGTRLTVV.

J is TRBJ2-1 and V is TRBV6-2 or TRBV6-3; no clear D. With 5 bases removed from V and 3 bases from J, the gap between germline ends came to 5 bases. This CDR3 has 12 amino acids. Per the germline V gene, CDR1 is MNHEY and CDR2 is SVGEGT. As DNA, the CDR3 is TGTGCCAGCAGTCCCCTCTACAATGAGCAGTTCTTC. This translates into CASSPLYNEQFF.